Listed below are T cell receptor beta chains from one sample, sequenced in a study of blood T cell repertoires in COVID-19. Method: immunoSEQ multiplex PCR; TCRdb's copy keeps in-frame clones and lacks some. The repertoire holds under 65,000 clones, with 91% as singletons. The sample comprised peripheral blood. The receptors were gathered from a human donor in a cohort sampled during active COVID-19. Each CDR3 is given with its conserved first and last residue. A D gene is named only where the DNA matches it firmly. A row's size may be missing; if present it is once, few, many or a size class.

d_gene: TRBD1; v_gene: TRBV5-1; abundance: .; CDR3aa: CASSLGGLPYEQYF
d_gene: .; v_gene: TRBV25-1; abundance: .; CDR3aa: CASSEPPGNQPQHF
d_gene: .; v_gene: TRBV5-1; abundance: .; CDR3aa: CASSLDVGAGGNEQFF
d_gene: TRBD2; v_gene: TRBV7-9; abundance: .; CDR3aa: CASSNGTSGSVGTDTQYF
d_gene: TRBD2; v_gene: TRBV4-1; abundance: .; CDR3aa: CASSQDHGTSGASYEQYF
d_gene: TRBD1; v_gene: TRBV4-3; abundance: .; CDR3aa: CASSQTMTGSGNTIYF
d_gene: TRBD2; v_gene: TRBV19; abundance: .; CDR3aa: CASRGWTSGTDTQYF
d_gene: .; v_gene: TRBV6-6; abundance: .; CDR3aa: CASSFSGLEQYF
d_gene: .; v_gene: TRBV21-1; abundance: .; CDR3aa: CASSAPSGDTQYF
d_gene: .; v_gene: TRBV7-9; abundance: once; CDR3aa: CASSFSGEQFF
d_gene: .; v_gene: TRBV30; abundance: once; CDR3aa: CAGIREGLGKLFF
d_gene: .; v_gene: TRBV20-1; abundance: .; CDR3aa: CSVYREPGYTF
d_gene: TRBD2; v_gene: TRBV3-1/TRBV3-2; abundance: .; CDR3aa: CASNGLAGSKDPQYF
d_gene: TRBD1; v_gene: TRBV19; abundance: once; CDR3aa: CASILGQGLRAFF
d_gene: .; v_gene: TRBV5-6; abundance: .; CDR3aa: CASRRRVLADTQYF
d_gene: .; v_gene: TRBV19; abundance: .; CDR3aa: CASSRGGTSGNTIYF
d_gene: .; v_gene: TRBV27; abundance: .; CDR3aa: CASRTGLTTTQYF
d_gene: TRBD1; v_gene: TRBV5-1; abundance: .; CDR3aa: CASSPGQAGADTQYF
d_gene: TRBD2; v_gene: TRBV6-2/TRBV6-3; abundance: .; CDR3aa: CASSSGGAGDYNEQFF
d_gene: TRBD2; v_gene: TRBV29-1; abundance: few; CDR3aa: CSVESSGGGLGEQFF
d_gene: TRBD1; v_gene: TRBV27; abundance: .; CDR3aa: CAAPKGKGGTGGSLAQHF
d_gene: TRBD2; v_gene: TRBV7-2; abundance: .; CDR3aa: CASSRQLAGGHEQYF
d_gene: .; v_gene: TRBV20-1; abundance: .; CDR3aa: CSALRTEQFF
d_gene: TRBD2; v_gene: TRBV19; abundance: .; CDR3aa: CATAVGGSYEQYF
d_gene: .; v_gene: TRBV11-3; abundance: .; CDR3aa: CASSHSSGPYEQYF
d_gene: .; v_gene: TRBV24-1; abundance: .; CDR3aa: CATSDARSSGNTIYF
d_gene: TRBD1; v_gene: TRBV5-8; abundance: .; CDR3aa: CASSLFKDRGNTEAFF
d_gene: .; v_gene: TRBV24-1; abundance: .; CDR3aa: CATSDLLRCRENEQYF
d_gene: TRBD1; v_gene: TRBV27; abundance: .; CDR3aa: CASSLRQGLYGYTF
d_gene: .; v_gene: TRBV4-3; abundance: .; CDR3aa: CASSQGGASTDTQYF
d_gene: TRBD1; v_gene: TRBV7-2; abundance: once; CDR3aa: CASSFSPGGTEAFF
d_gene: TRBD1; v_gene: TRBV7-9; abundance: .; CDR3aa: CASSQTTTGVTEAFF
d_gene: .; v_gene: TRBV7-2; abundance: .; CDR3aa: CASSLNRDNEQFF
d_gene: .; v_gene: TRBV19; abundance: .; CDR3aa: CASKGLGSGNEQFF
d_gene: TRBD2; v_gene: TRBV7-8; abundance: .; CDR3aa: CASSPTSGRALGETQYF
d_gene: TRBD2; v_gene: TRBV19; abundance: .; CDR3aa: CASSPVSLGLAGGLETQYF
d_gene: TRBD2; v_gene: TRBV7-2; abundance: .; CDR3aa: CASSLLGLANTGELFF
d_gene: .; v_gene: TRBV2; abundance: .; CDR3aa: CASSEYAVLNRESNGYTF
d_gene: TRBD2; v_gene: TRBV11-1; abundance: .; CDR3aa: CASSPSGSPILYEQYF
d_gene: TRBD1; v_gene: TRBV28; abundance: .; CDR3aa: CASSFVGQGFGQPQHF
d_gene: TRBD1; v_gene: TRBV6-5; abundance: .; CDR3aa: CASRRDRIYGYTF
d_gene: .; v_gene: TRBV24-1; abundance: .; CDR3aa: CATSDSSPELDEQFF
d_gene: .; v_gene: TRBV27; abundance: .; CDR3aa: CASSFGGNTEAFF
d_gene: TRBD1; v_gene: TRBV2; abundance: .; CDR3aa: CASSRDRGNYGYTF
d_gene: TRBD2; v_gene: TRBV10-3; abundance: .; CDR3aa: CAIKGTSGSDQYF
d_gene: TRBD1; v_gene: TRBV7-2; abundance: .; CDR3aa: CASSHRTGFANTEAFF
d_gene: .; v_gene: TRBV6-5; abundance: .; CDR3aa: CASGVGVGEAFF
d_gene: .; v_gene: TRBV3-1/TRBV3-2; abundance: .; CDR3aa: CASSRDISSYNEQFF
d_gene: .; v_gene: TRBV3-1/TRBV3-2; abundance: .; CDR3aa: CASSRGAAAGDTEAFF